This T cell receptor beta chain was sequenced in a study of T cells in Graves' hyperthyroidism and ophthalmopathy. The investigators amplified TCR beta CDR3 regions from RNA transcripts. The HTBI primer set was used in a first-round RT-PCR of the TCR CDR3. TCRdb re-called the multiplex PCR reads through MiXCR, storing one row per CDR3 protein. The sample yields 450,000 to 650,000 distinct CDR3 sequences, around 20% seen once. Hyperthyroidism was newly diagnosed in patients aged 18 to 65 (duration under 2 months). This clonotype was counted many times. One end of the junction is discordant with germline, which a read error may explain. This TCR derives from a man aged 18 to 29 with Graves' hyperthyroidism. The sample taken for sequencing was blood.

The CDR3 here is CASSDGDSHIKYF. The DNA for the CDR3 is TGTGCCAGCAGTGATGGGGACTCCCACATTAAGTACTTC. The chain has TRBV2 and TRBJ2-4, with D perhaps TRBD2 (6 bases). The CDR3 contains 13 residues. Per the germline V gene, CDR1 is SNHLY and CDR2 is FYNNEI.